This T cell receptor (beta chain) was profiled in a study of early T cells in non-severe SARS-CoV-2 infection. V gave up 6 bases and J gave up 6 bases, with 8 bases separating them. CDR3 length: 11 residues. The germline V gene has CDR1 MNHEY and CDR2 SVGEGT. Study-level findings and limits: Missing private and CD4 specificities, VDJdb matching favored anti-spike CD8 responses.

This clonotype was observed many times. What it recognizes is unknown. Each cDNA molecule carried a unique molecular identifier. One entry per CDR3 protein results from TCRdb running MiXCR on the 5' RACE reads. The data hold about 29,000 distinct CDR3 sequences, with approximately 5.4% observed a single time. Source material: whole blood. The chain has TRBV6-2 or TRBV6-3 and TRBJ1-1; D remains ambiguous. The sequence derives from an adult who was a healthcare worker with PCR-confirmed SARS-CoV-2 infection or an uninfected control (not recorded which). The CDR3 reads CASSPGAEAFF. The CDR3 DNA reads TGTGCCAGCAGCCCCGGGGCTGAAGCTTTCTTT.